A selection of T cell receptor beta chains follows, all from one sample in a study of T cell responses to AZD1222 COVID-19 vaccine. Sequencing used immunoSEQ multiplex PCR; TCRdb keeps in-frame clones, though not all of them. The table lists 130,000 to 150,000 clones, about nine tenths of them singletons. The source was peripheral blood, collected on day 0 of AZD1222 vaccination. Receptors originate from an adult in good health. Each CDR3 is given with its conserved first and last residue. A D gene is named only where the DNA matches it firmly. Expanded clones are given a class, and other clones once, few, many or no size at all.

size: .
D: .
J: TRBJ2-5
V: TRBV6-6
DNA: TGTGCCAGCAGCTCTACTCAAGAGACCCAGTACTTC
CDR3: CASSSTQETQYF

size: few
D: .
J: TRBJ2-2
V: TRBV18
DNA: TGTGCCAGCTCACCAGGGTACGCGGACACCGGGGAGCTGTTTTTT
CDR3: CASSPGYADTGELFF

size: .
D: TRBD1
J: TRBJ1-5
V: TRBV6-5
DNA: TGTGCCAGCAGCCACACTGGACAGGAAAATCAGCCCCAGCATTTT
CDR3: CASSHTGQENQPQHF

size: once
D: .
J: TRBJ1-6
V: TRBV19
DNA: TGTGCCAGTAGTCTAAGTTCGGGGGACGGGTCACCCCTCCACTTT
CDR3: CASSLSSGDGSPLHF

size: once
D: .
J: TRBJ1-2
V: TRBV10-3
DNA: TGTGCCATCAGTGACCTTACAGGGATCCGCTACACCTTC
CDR3: CAISDLTGIRYTF

size: .
D: .
J: TRBJ2-3
V: TRBV9
DNA: TGTGCCAGCAGCTTAGACGGGGGAGGCACAGATACGCAGTATTTT
CDR3: CASSLDGGGTDTQYF

size: .
D: .
J: TRBJ2-7
V: TRBV12-5
DNA: TGTGCTAGTGGGGACCACAGGAGCTCCTACGAGCAGTACTTC
CDR3: CASGDHRSSYEQYF

size: once
D: .
J: TRBJ2-3
V: TRBV6-6
DNA: TGTGCCAGCAGCCTTAATAGCGGCGTCACAGATACGCAGTATTTT
CDR3: CASSLNSGVTDTQYF

size: .
D: TRBD2
J: TRBJ2-2
V: TRBV3-1/TRBV3-2
DNA: TGTGCCAGCAGCCAAGATTCCAGCGGGGGCCGGAACACCGGGGAGCTGTTTTTT
CDR3: CASSQDSSGGRNTGELFF

size: .
D: .
J: TRBJ2-2
V: TRBV5-6
DNA: TGTGCCAGCAGCTTGTTTCCTGGGGAGCTGTTTTTT
CDR3: CASSLFPGELFF

size: .
D: .
J: TRBJ1-3
V: TRBV27
DNA: TGTGCCAGCAGTTTTGTGGGGAACTCTGGAAACACCATATATTTT
CDR3: CASSFVGNSGNTIYF

size: .
D: .
J: TRBJ2-7
V: TRBV10-3
DNA: TGTGCCATCAGTGAACTCCAGGGAGACGAGCAGTACTTC
CDR3: CAISELQGDEQYF

size: .
D: TRBD2
J: TRBJ2-2
V: TRBV6-2/TRBV6-3
DNA: TGTGCCAGCAGCGGGACTAGCGCCGCCGGGGAGCTGTTTTTT
CDR3: CASSGTSAAGELFF

size: .
D: .
J: TRBJ2-1
V: TRBV5-1
DNA: TGCGCCAGCAGCAGATTAGCGAACTCCTACAATGAGCAGTTCTTC
CDR3: CASSRLANSYNEQFF

size: .
D: TRBD1
J: TRBJ1-5
V: TRBV5-5
DNA: TGTGCCAGCAGGGGGACAGGGAATAATCAGCCCCAGCATTTT
CDR3: CASRGTGNNQPQHF

size: .
D: .
J: TRBJ2-2
V: TRBV4-1
DNA: TGCGCCAGCAGGGGGACAGGGGAGCTGTTTTTT
CDR3: CASRGTGELFF

size: once
D: TRBD2
J: TRBJ2-1
V: TRBV4-3
DNA: TGCGCCAGCAGCCAACCTAGCGGGAGAGAGAATGAGCAGTTCTTC
CDR3: CASSQPSGRENEQFF